This record concerns one T cell receptor (beta chain) sequence. The data belong to a study of regulatory T cells in long-lasting Graves disease. Time point in this sample: newly diagnosed GD, antithyroid drugs for less than 3 months. The TCR library was made from RNA extracted from PBMCs. Germline CDR1 and CDR2: SEHNR and FQNEAQ (reference sequence). This CDR3 is 14 amino acids long. Deletions cut 5 bases from V and 6 bases from J, with 16 bases between. Combining iRepertoire HTBI primers with Arm-PCR of CDR3 regions, the authors built TCR beta libraries. TCRdb redid the calling of the multiplex PCR reads with MiXCR, one entry per CDR3 protein. This sample has 550,000 to 650,000 distinct CDR3 sequences; about 16% occur once, and the top ten carry approximately 12%. The same sample was also used in a study of T cells in Graves' hyperthyroidism and ophthalmopathy. This second report adds: Ophthalmopathy was model-predicted a median about 6.9 months pre-onset.

This sequence was found in a man aged 18-30 years with Graves disease. The V and J genes are TRBV7-9 and TRBJ1-1; D is perhaps TRBD1 (6 bases). The sequences come from peripheral blood mononuclear cells (PBMCs), collected at new diagnosis, from a patient treated with antithyroid drugs. The CDR3 protein is CASSEQGRRAEAFF. DNA of the CDR3: TGTGCCAGCAGCGAGCAGGGGAGGAGGGCTGAAGCTTTCTTT.